These T cell receptor beta chains were read from a single sample in a study of CD8+ T cells in alopecia areata. Clones were sequenced by immunoSEQ multiplex PCR, and TCRdb holds only the in-frame ones, with some missing. The sample holds about 6,900 clones; approximately 68% are singletons and the top ten take roughly 17%. Material: skin, obtained at week 4, from a patient treated with tofacitinib. The origin of the receptors is a human donor with alopecia areata. The CDR3 runs from the conserved cysteine through the conserved F or W. D genes are given only for firm matches. Clone size, where shown, is once, few, many, or a class for clones that have expanded.

D gene,J gene,V gene,clone size,CDR3 DNA,CDR3 protein
TRBD1,TRBJ2-3,TRBV7-9,.,TGTGCCAGCAGCGACGACAGGGAGAGCACAGATACGCAGTATTTT,CASSDDRESTDTQYF
TRBD2,TRBJ2-7,TRBV5-6,.,TGTGCCAGCAGCACTGACGGGCGGCGGGGGGAATCCTACGAGCAGTACTTC,CASSTDGRRGESYEQYF
TRBD1,TRBJ2-7,TRBV7-3,.,TGTGCCAGCAGCGAAGGGGGGACAGGGATGATTTACGAGCAGTACTTC,CASSEGGTGMIYEQYF
.,TRBJ2-6,TRBV25-1,.,TGTGCCAGCAGTGAGGGCAGGGGCAACTCTGGGGCCAACGTCCTGACTTTC,CASSEGRGNSGANVLTF
.,TRBJ1-1,TRBV5-1,.,TGCGCCAGCAGCCCTTCGAGGGACTACACTGAAGCTTTCTTT,CASSPSRDYTEAFF
TRBD2,TRBJ2-7,TRBV7-9,.,TGTGCCAGCAGCTACGCCCCTAGCGGGAGTTCCTACGAGCAGTACTTC,CASSYAPSGSSYEQYF
.,TRBJ1-1,TRBV7-6,.,TGTGCCAGCAGTCGTACCAGGATGAACACTGAAGCTTTCTTT,CASSRTRMNTEAFF
.,TRBJ2-5,TRBV2,once,TGTGCCAGCAGTACAGGACTTGCCCAGTACTTC,CASSTGLAQYF
.,TRBJ2-7,TRBV29-1,once,TGCAGCTACGCGACGGGACTCACCCCCTACGAGCAGTACTTC,CSYATGLTPYEQYF
.,TRBJ1-1,TRBV6-5,.,TGTGCCAGCAGCCTAACCTCCCTGGGGACTGAAGCTTTCTTT,CASSLTSLGTEAFF
TRBD2,TRBJ2-7,TRBV28,.,TGTGCCAGCAGCCCCCCCGTAGCGGGGAACTCCTACGAGCAGTACTTC,CASSPPVAGNSYEQYF
TRBD2,TRBJ2-7,TRBV6-1,few,TGTGCCAGCCTAGCGGGGGTCTACGAGCAGTACTTC,CASLAGVYEQYF
TRBD2,TRBJ2-3,TRBV28,.,TGTGCCAGCAGTTTACGGACTAGCGGTGGGTTTGATACGCAGTATTTT,CASSLRTSGGFDTQYF
.,TRBJ1-4,TRBV28,.,TGTGCCAGCAGTTTAGGCGCAGGGAATGAAAAACTGTTTTTT,CASSLGAGNEKLFF
.,TRBJ2-1,TRBV7-9,.,TGTGCCAGCAGCGGTTTACGCGGCAGGGAGTTCAACAATGAGCAGTTCTTC,CASSGLRGREFNNEQFF
.,TRBJ2-7,TRBV23-1,.,TGCGCCGTGGGTTCATGGCGGGTGAGCTCCTACGAGCAGTACTTC,CAVGSWRVSSYEQYF
.,TRBJ1-3,TRBV11-2,once,TGTGCCAGCACCACCGCTGGAAACACCATATATTTT,CASTTAGNTIYF
TRBD2,TRBJ2-1,TRBV27,.,TGTGCCAGCAGAAGCACTTTTTCCGGGACTAGTATAGGCAATGAGCAGTTCTTC,CASRSTFSGTSIGNEQFF
.,TRBJ1-2,TRBV4-1,.,TGCGCCAGCAGCCAACCACTACAGAGGACGGCTAACTATGGCTACACCTTC,CASSQPLQRTANYGYTF
TRBD1,TRBJ2-5,TRBV5-4,few,TGTGCCAGCAGCCCGGAGGGACAGGGTGGGGGCCAGTACTTC,CASSPEGQGGGQYF
.,TRBJ1-2,TRBV5-6,once,TGTGCCAGCAGCTTACAGGGATTTGGAGACTATGGCTACACCTTC,CASSLQGFGDYGYTF
.,TRBJ2-7,TRBV7-3,.,TGTGCCAGCAGCTCTCTGCCTAGCTCCTACGAGCAGTACTTC,CASSSLPSSYEQYF
.,TRBJ2-7,TRBV9,.,TGTGCCAGCAGCGTCCTTCCGACAGGCCGCGGGTACGAGCAGTACTTC,CASSVLPTGRGYEQYF
.,TRBJ1-5,TRBV10-3,.,TGTGCCATCAGTGAAGAGGGGTTGGTCACAATCAATCAGCCCCAGCATTTT,CAISEEGLVTINQPQHF
.,TRBJ2-1,TRBV11-2,.,TGTGCCAGCAGCTTCAGGTACAATGAGCAGTTCTTC,CASSFRYNEQFF
.,TRBJ2-1,TRBV2,few,TGTGCCAGCAGCGAGACTAGTAAGACCTACAATGAGCAGTTCTTC,CASSETSKTYNEQFF
.,TRBJ1-5,TRBV6-6,.,TGTGCCAGCAGTTTTGGCCTCCATCAGCCCCAGCATTTT,CASSFGLHQPQHF
TRBD2,TRBJ2-1,TRBV7-8,.,TGTGCCAGCAGCTTAGGTATCGCGGGAGGGGACAATGAGCAGTTCTTC,CASSLGIAGGDNEQFF
.,TRBJ1-6,TRBV6-6,.,TGTGCCAGCAGCCTCGGGGGGGTATCACCCCTCCACTTT,CASSLGGVSPLHF
.,TRBJ1-5,TRBV6-1,.,TGTGCCAGCAGTGAGGGACTGACATCCGATAGCAATCAGCCCCAGCATTTT,CASSEGLTSDSNQPQHF
.,TRBJ1-3,TRBV14,.,TGTGCCAGCCCGTATATGTGGCCTGGAAACACCATATATTTT,CASPYMWPGNTIYF
TRBD1,TRBJ2-3,TRBV28,.,TGTGCCAGCAGTATATGGACAGGGGGGGAGACAGATACGCAGTATTTT,CASSIWTGGETDTQYF
.,TRBJ1-3,TRBV20-1,.,TGCAGTGCGCTGACTGGAAACACCATATATTTT,CSALTGNTIYF
.,TRBJ2-2,TRBV7-6,.,TGTGCCAGCAGCTTAGCGGCGCGTGGGAGATTCGCCGGGGAGCTGTTTTTT,CASSLAARGRFAGELFF
TRBD2,TRBJ2-7,TRBV5-4,.,TGTGCCAGCAGCTCCCGGACTAGCGGGAGTCGAGGGGCCTACGAGCAGTACTTC,CASSSRTSGSRGAYEQYF
.,TRBJ2-2,TRBV19,.,TGTGCCAGTAGTATTGCTGCCTGGGATGCGAACACCGGGGAGCTGTTTTTT,CASSIAAWDANTGELFF
TRBD2,TRBJ2-7,TRBV4-2,.,TGTGCCAGCAGCCAAGATCAGGGCGGGGGGGCCTACGAGCAGTACTTC,CASSQDQGGGAYEQYF